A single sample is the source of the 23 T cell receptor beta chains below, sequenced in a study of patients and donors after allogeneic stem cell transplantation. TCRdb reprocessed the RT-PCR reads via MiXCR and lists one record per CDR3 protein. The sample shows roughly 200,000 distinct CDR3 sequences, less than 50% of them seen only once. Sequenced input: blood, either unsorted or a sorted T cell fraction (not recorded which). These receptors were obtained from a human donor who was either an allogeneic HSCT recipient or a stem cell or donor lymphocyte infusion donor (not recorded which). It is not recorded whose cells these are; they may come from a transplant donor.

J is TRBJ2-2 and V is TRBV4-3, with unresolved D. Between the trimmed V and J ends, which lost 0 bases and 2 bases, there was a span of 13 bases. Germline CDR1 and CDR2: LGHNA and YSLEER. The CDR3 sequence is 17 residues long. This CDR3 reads CASSQEWASSNTGELFF. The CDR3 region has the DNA TGCGCCAGCAGCCAAGAATGGGCCAGTTCAAACACCGGGGAGCTGTTTTTT.

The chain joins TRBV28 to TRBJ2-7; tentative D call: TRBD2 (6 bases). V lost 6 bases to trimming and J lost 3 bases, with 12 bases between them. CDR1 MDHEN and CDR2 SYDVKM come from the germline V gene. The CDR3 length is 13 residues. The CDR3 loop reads CASRNWRDYEQYF. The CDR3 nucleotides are TGTGCCAGCAGAAATTGGCGGGACTACGAGCAGTACTTC.

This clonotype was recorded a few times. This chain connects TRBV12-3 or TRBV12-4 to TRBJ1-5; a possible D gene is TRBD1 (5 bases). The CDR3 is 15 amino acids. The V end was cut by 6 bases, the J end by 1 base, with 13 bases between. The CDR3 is CASRPGTGSNQPQHF. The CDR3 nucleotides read TGTGCCAGCAGACCTGGGACGGGGAGCAATCAGCCCCAGCATTTT.

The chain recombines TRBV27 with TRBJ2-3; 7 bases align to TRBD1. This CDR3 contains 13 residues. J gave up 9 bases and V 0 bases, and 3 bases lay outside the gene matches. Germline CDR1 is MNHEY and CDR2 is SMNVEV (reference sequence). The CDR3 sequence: CASSLSRDSTQYF. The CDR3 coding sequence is TGTGCCAGCAGTTTATCCAGGGACAGCACGCAGTATTTT.

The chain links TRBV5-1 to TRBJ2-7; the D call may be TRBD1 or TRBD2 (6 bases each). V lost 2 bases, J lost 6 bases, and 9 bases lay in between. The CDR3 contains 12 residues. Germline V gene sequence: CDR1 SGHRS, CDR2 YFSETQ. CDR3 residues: CASSLGGLEQYF. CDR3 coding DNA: TGCGCCAGCAGCTTAGGGGGGCTCGAGCAGTACTTC.

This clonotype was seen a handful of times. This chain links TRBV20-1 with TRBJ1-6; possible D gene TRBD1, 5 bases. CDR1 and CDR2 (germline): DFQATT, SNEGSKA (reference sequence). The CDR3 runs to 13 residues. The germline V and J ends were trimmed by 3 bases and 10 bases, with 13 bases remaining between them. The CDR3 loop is CSASPREGSPLHF. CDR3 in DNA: TGCAGTGCTAGTCCCAGGGAGGGGTCACCCCTCCACTTT.

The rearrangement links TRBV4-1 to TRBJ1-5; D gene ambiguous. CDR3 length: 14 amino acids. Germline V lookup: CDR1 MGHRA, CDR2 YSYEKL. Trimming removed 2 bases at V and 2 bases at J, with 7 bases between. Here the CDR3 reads CASSQRVGNQPQHF. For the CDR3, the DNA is TGCGCCAGCAGCCAAAGGGTTGGCAATCAGCCCCAGCATTTT.

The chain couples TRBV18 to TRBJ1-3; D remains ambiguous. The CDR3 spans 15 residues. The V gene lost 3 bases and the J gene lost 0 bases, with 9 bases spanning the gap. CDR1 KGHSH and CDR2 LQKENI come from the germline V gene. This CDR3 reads CASSPQDISGNTIYF. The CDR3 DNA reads TGTGCCAGCTCACCTCAAGACATCTCTGGAAACACCATATATTTT.

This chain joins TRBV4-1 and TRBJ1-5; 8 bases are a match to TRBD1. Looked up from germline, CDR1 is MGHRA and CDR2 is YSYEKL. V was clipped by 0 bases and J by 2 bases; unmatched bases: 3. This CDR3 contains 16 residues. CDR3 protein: CASSQDGTGRNQPQHF. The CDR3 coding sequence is TGCGCCAGCAGCCAAGATGGGACAGGCCGCAATCAGCCCCAGCATTTT.

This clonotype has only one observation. Here the CDR3 reads CASSPRGELFF. Here the CDR3 DNA reads TGTGCCAGCTCACCACGCGGGGAGCTGTTTTTT. The V gene is TRBV18, the J gene TRBJ2-2; no definite D call. CDR1 and CDR2 (germline): KGHSH, LQKENI. This CDR3 has 11 residues. Trimming cost V 1 base and J 7 bases, with 1 base left between them.

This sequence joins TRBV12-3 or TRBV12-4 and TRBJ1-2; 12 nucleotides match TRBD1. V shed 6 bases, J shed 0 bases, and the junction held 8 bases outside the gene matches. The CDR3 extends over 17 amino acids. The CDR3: CASSRDRGQWANYGYTF. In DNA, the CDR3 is TGTGCCAGCAGCCGGGACAGGGGGCAGTGGGCTAACTATGGCTACACCTTC.

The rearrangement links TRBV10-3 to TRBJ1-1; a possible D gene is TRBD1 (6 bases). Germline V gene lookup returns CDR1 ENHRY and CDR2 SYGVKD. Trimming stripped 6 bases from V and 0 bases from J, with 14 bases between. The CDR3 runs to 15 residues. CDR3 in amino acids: CAIRKTGTLNTEAFF. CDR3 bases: TGTGCCATCAGGAAGACAGGCACCTTGAACACTGAAGCTTTCTTT.

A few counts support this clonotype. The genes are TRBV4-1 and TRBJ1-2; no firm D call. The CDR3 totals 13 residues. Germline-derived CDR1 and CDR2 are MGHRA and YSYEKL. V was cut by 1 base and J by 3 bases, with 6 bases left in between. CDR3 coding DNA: TGCGCCAGCAGCCAAGGGGCGGACTATGGCTACACCTTC. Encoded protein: CASSQGADYGYTF.

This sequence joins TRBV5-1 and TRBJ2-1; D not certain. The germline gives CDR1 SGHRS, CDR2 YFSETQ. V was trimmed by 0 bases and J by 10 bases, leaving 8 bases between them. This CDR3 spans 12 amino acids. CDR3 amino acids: CASSLGPPEQFF. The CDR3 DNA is TGCGCCAGCAGCTTGGGGCCCCCCGAGCAGTTCTTC.

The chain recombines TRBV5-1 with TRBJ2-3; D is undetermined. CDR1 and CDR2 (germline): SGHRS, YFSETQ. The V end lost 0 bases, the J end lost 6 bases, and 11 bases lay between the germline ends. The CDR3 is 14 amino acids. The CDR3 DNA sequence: TGCGCCAGCAGCTTGGAATATCTCCCGGATACGCAGTATTTT. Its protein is CASSLEYLPDTQYF.

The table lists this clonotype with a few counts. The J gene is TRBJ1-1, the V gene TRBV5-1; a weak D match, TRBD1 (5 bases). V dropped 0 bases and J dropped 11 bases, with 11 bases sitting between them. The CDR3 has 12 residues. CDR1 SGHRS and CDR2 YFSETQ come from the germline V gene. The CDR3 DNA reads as TGCGCCAGCAGCTTGGCCGGGGGGATTGCTTTCTTT. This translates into CASSLAGGIAFF.

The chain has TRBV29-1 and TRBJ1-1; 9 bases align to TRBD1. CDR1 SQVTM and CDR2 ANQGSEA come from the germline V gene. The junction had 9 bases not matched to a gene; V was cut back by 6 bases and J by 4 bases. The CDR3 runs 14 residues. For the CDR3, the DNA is TGCAGCGTGGACCCCGGGACAGGGTCCACTGAAGCTTTCTTT. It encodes CSVDPGTGSTEAFF.

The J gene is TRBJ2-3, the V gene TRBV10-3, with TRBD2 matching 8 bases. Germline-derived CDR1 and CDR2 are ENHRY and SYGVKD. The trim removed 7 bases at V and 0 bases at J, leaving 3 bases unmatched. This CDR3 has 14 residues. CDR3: CAITERGSTDTQYF. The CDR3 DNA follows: TGTGCCATCACGGAGCGGGGGAGCACAGATACGCAGTATTTT.

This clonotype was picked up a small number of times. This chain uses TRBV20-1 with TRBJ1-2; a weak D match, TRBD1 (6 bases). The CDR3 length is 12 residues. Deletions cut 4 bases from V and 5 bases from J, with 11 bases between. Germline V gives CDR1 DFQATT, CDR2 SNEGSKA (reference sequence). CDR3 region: CSAKRTEYGYTF. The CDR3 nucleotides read TGCAGTGCTAAAAGGACAGAGTATGGCTACACCTTC.

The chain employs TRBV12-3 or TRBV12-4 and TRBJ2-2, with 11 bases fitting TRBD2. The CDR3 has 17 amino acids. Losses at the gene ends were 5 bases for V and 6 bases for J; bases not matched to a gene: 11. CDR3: CASSILAGASVAGELFF. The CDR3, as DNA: TGTGCCAGCAGTATACTAGCGGGGGCTTCGGTGGCCGGGGAGCTGTTTTTT.

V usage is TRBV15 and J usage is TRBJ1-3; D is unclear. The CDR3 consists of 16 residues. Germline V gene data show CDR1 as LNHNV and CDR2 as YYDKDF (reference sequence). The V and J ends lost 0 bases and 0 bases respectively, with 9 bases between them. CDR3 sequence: CATSRDPATSGNTIYF. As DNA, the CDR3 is TGTGCCACCAGCAGAGATCCGGCAACCTCTGGAAACACCATATATTTT.

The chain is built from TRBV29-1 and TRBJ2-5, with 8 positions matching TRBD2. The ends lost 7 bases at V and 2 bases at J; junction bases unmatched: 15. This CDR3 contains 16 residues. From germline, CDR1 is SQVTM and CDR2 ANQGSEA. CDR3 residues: CSAGWGVAGRQETQYF. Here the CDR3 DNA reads TGCAGCGCCGGATGGGGGGTAGCGGGGCGGCAAGAGACCCAGTACTTC.

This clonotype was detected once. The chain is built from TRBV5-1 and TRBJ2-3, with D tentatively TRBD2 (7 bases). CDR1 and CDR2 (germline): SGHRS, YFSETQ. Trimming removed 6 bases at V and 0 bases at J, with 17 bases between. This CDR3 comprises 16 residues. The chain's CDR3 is CASTMTAGASTDTQYF. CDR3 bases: TGCGCCAGCACCATGACTGCGGGGGCTAGCACAGATACGCAGTATTTT.